Listed below are T cell receptor beta chains from one sample, sequenced in a study of blood T cell repertoires in COVID-19. Clones were sequenced by immunoSEQ multiplex PCR, and TCRdb holds only the in-frame ones, with some missing. The table lists 250,000 to 300,000 clones, around 85% of them singletons. Specimen: peripheral blood. The origin of the receptors is a woman in her twenties or thirties with COVID-19, enrolled during active disease. Each CDR3 is given with its conserved first and last residue. The order of the fields is V gene, J gene, CDR3 protein.

TRBV5-1,TRBJ1-1,CASSLFQGRTEAFF
TRBV5-5,TRBJ1-1,CASSLLSRNTEAFF
TRBV18,TRBJ2-7,CASLQGGYEQYF
TRBV12-3/TRBV12-4,TRBJ1-4,CASSGITGEKLFF
TRBV19,TRBJ2-1,CASSFGGYSYNEQFF
TRBV5-4,TRBJ2-3,CASSLYSGGGGDTQYF
TRBV7-9,TRBJ1-3,CASSLSLAGNTIYF
TRBV19,TRBJ1-5,CASRDRSYSNQPQHF
TRBV11-3,TRBJ1-1,CATSRRGSTEAFF
TRBV9,TRBJ2-7,CASSHSYEQYF
TRBV6-5,TRBJ1-2,CASTPRVRGPGYTF
TRBV18,TRBJ1-6,CASSPAGGRSNSPLHF
TRBV28,TRBJ2-3,CASSLYGFEAPDTDTQYF
TRBV15,TRBJ2-2,CATSRLRGGTGELFF
TRBV5-4,TRBJ2-7,CASSLRLAGGPGEQYF
TRBV7-2,TRBJ2-5,CASRSGGAIETQYF
TRBV7-8,TRBJ2-2,CASSPPGSRLNTGELFF
TRBV5-1,TRBJ2-5,CASSLVGEETQYF
TRBV9,TRBJ1-4,CASSVAIGAGSEKLFF
TRBV7-9,TRBJ1-2,CASSLVSQGNYGYTF
TRBV4-1,TRBJ1-1,CASSQGQIMNTEAFF
TRBV7-9,TRBJ1-1,CASSLAGAAEAFF
TRBV18,TRBJ2-6,CASSRTGRGANVLTF
TRBV30,TRBJ1-3,CAWSVPGSGNTIYF
TRBV5-1,TRBJ1-6,CASSLAGHSPLHF
TRBV7-2,TRBJ2-7,CASSQITRSAGEYEQYF
TRBV19,TRBJ2-1,CASSISLGAYNEQFF
TRBV7-8,TRBJ1-1,CASSLRAGGLLLAFF
TRBV21-1,TRBJ1-2,CASSKVRTEANYGYTF
TRBV29-1,TRBJ2-2,CSVDRVMTGELFF
TRBV6-5,TRBJ1-6,CASNGGNSPLHF
TRBV5-1,TRBJ2-1,CASSLVVRGPKSDEQFF
TRBV6-5,TRBJ1-6,CANGTGVLFGPLHF
TRBV11-2,TRBJ2-5,CARDTGTAETQYF
TRBV2,TRBJ1-4,CASSEPADSTTNEKLFF
TRBV18,TRBJ1-2,CASSPEGQGNGYTF
TRBV7-8,TRBJ1-3,CASSLGDRAENTIYF
TRBV25-1,TRBJ1-2,CASSESGTGEGYTF
TRBV7-2,TRBJ2-5,CASSPMAGKETQYF
TRBV3-1/TRBV3-2,TRBJ2-5,CASSLFEETQYF
TRBV6-5,TRBJ2-7,CASTGDSSYEQYF
TRBV10-1,TRBJ1-1,CASSAGENTEAFF
TRBV6-1,TRBJ1-4,CASSERGPEEEKLFF
TRBV2,TRBJ2-3,CASSRELRTDTQYF
TRBV10-1,TRBJ2-1,CASSDSQGNEQFF
TRBV5-1,TRBJ2-1,CASSLIVGEQFF
TRBV9,TRBJ2-2,CASTLDARGHTGELFF
TRBV7-9,TRBJ1-2,CASSLSWAGEGYTF
TRBV9,TRBJ2-7,CASSPRTISYEQYF
TRBV24-1,TRBJ1-6,CATSDSGMDSPLHF
TRBV6-5,TRBJ2-6,CASSISVSGANVLTF
TRBV5-1,TRBJ1-5,CASSLSTGANQPQHF
TRBV7-9,TRBJ1-2,CASTWTGDWDGYTF